Listed here is a single T cell receptor beta chain. TCRdb's table, derived via immunoSEQ multiplex PCR, lists solely in-frame clones and lacks some. Seen here are a few hundred thousand clones, approximately 84% observed once, and the top ten hold 2.5% to 3%. Recovered Cohort 3 donors showed two negative PCRs, clearance, or symptom resolution. These data are taken from a study of blood T cell repertoires in COVID-19. V dropped 2 bases and J dropped 5 bases, with 9 bases sitting between them. This CDR3 region has 13 residues. Germline CDR1 MNHEY, CDR2 SVGAGI. The origin of this receptor is a woman in her twenties or thirties who had recovered from COVID-19. The sequenced sample was PBMCs or T cells enriched from blood (not recorded which). The chain is built from TRBV6-5 and TRBJ1-2, with D perhaps matching TRBD1 (5 bases). Here the CDR3 DNA reads TGTGCCAGCAGTTACAAGGAGGGGTATGGCTACACCTTC. It encodes CASSYKEGYGYTF.